These 21 T cell receptor beta chains were sequenced from one sample in a study of T cells in Graves' hyperthyroidism and ophthalmopathy. From RNA transcripts, TCR beta CDR3 regions were amplified. The TCR CDR3 first-round RT-PCR relied on the HTBI primer set. TCRdb passed the multiplex PCR reads through MiXCR, listing each CDR3 protein once. This repertoire shows some 360,000 distinct CDR3 sequences, around 18% found once; its top ten account for roughly a sixth. Material for sequencing was blood. Every receptor here comes from a woman aged 35 to 49 with Graves' ophthalmopathy.

This clonotype was picked up many times. The chain carries TRBV30 and TRBJ2-7; possibly TRBD1 for D (6 bases). V was cut by 4 bases and J by 5 bases, with 15 bases left in between. CDR1 and CDR2 from the germline V gene are GTSNPN and SVGIG (reference sequence). The CDR3 is 13 residues long. The CDR3 region has the DNA TGTGCCTGGAACCTCGGGACAATGGACGAGCAGTACTTC. Protein: CAWNLGTMDEQYF.

The chain recombines TRBV11-1 with TRBJ2-7; 12 bases are a match to TRBD2. V shed 4 bases and J 7 bases; nucleotides not matched to a gene: 11. From germline, CDR1 is SGHAT and CDR2 FQDESV (reference sequence). CDR3 length: 16 residues. The CDR3 coding sequence is TGTGCCAGCAGCTCCTCGGGGGGACTAGCGGGCCGGGAGCAGTACTTC. Protein product: CASSSSGGLAGREQYF.

The table lists this clonotype with many counts. The chain couples TRBV28 to TRBJ1-1; D is possibly TRBD1 (5 bases). Germline CDR1 and CDR2: MDHEN and SYDVKM. This CDR3 region has 15 residues. With 4 bases removed from V and 4 bases from J, the gap between germline ends came to 16 bases. CDR3 sequence reads: CASSSREGRGTEAFF. The CDR3, as DNA: TGTGCCAGCAGTTCAAGGGAAGGGAGGGGCACTGAAGCTTTCTTT.

This clonotype was picked up many times. This chain connects TRBV6-1 to TRBJ2-7; TRBD1 matches 12 bases. The germline V gene encodes CDR1 MNHNS and CDR2 SASEGT. The CDR3 totals 15 residues. V gave up 5 bases and J gave up 2 bases; unmatched junction bases: 4. This CDR3 reads CASSRDRGRPYEQYF. In nucleotides, the CDR3 is TGTGCCAGCAGTCGGGACAGGGGGCGCCCCTACGAGCAGTACTTC.

The sample holds one count of this clonotype. One end of the junction fails to match germline, which may point to a read error. CDR3 sequence: CSVLDRTGSYGQYF. The CDR3 DNA sequence: TGCAGCGTATTGGACAGAACGGGGTCCTACGGGCAGTACTTC. The V call is TRBV29-1, the J call TRBJ2-7; a weak D match, TRBD1 (6 bases). Germline CDR1 and CDR2: SQVTM and ANQGSEA. This CDR3 is built from 14 residues.

The rearrangement joins TRBV30 to TRBJ1-3, with D unresolved. In germline, CDR1 is GTSNPN, CDR2 SVGIG (reference sequence). The CDR3 is 16 amino acids. Trimming left V 1 base short and J 0 bases short, with 13 bases between. The CDR3 region is CAWSGSYGDSGNTIYF. CDR3 DNA: TGTGCCTGGAGTGGTTCGTACGGTGACTCTGGAAACACCATATATTTT.

Many counts were recorded for this clonotype. The chain recombines TRBV28 with TRBJ2-2; D call uncertain. Germline values: CDR1 MDHEN, CDR2 SYDVKM. Trimming cost V 2 bases and J 8 bases, with 6 bases left between them. The CDR3 sequence is 12 residues long. The CDR3 coding sequence is TGTGCCAGCAGTTTACTTTCGGGGGAGCTGTTTTTT. Translation: CASSLLSGELFF.

This chain connects TRBV6-5 to TRBJ1-1, with 10 bases that match TRBD1. The V and J ends lost 5 bases and 0 bases, in that order; junction bases with no gene match: 3. The germline gives CDR1 MNHEY, CDR2 SVGAGI. The CDR3 consists of 15 residues. The CDR3 is CASSRDRGMNTEAFF. The CDR3 nucleotides are TGTGCCAGCAGTCGGGACAGGGGTATGAACACTGAAGCTTTCTTT.

In this sample, this clonotype turned up many times. This could be a read error, since a much larger clone is one nucleotide away. The chain is built from TRBV28 and TRBJ2-7; TRBD2 is a possible D gene (6 bases). The CDR3 runs to 17 residues. Trimming took 5 bases from V and 3 from J, leaving 23 bases between them. Germline V CDR1 and CDR2: MDHEN, SYDVKM. CDR3 residues: CASSLPPWRSGVYEQYF. The CDR3 DNA sequence: TGTGCCAGCAGTCTCCCCCCTTGGAGGTCGGGGGTCTACGAGCAGTACTTC. Variable domain in full (rest from reference TRBV28 and TRBJ2-7): DVKVTQSSRYLVKRTGEKVFLECVQDMDHENMFWYRQDPGLGLRLIYFSYDVKMKEKGDIPEGYSVSREKKERFSLILESASTNQTSMYLCASSLPPWRSGVYEQYFGPGTRLTVT.

Many counts were recorded for this clonotype. The chain recombines TRBV28 with TRBJ1-2; TRBD1 might be the D (6 bases). The germline V gene has CDR1 MDHEN and CDR2 SYDVKM. CDR3 size: 15 residues. V gave up 3 bases and J gave up 4 bases, with 15 bases separating them. The CDR3 loop is CASSLGGGIRYGYTF. CDR3 sequence (DNA): TGTGCCAGCAGTTTGGGAGGGGGGATTCGCTATGGCTACACCTTC.

This clonotype was detected ten times or more. This chain joins TRBV12-3 or TRBV12-4 and TRBJ2-7; D is perhaps TRBD2 (5 bases). The length of the CDR3 is 18 residues. The V end was cut by 3 bases, the J end by 1 base, with 22 bases between. The CDR3 reads CASSFSPWGAPPSYEQYF. The CDR3 DNA sequence: TGTGCCAGCAGTTTTTCTCCTTGGGGAGCCCCCCCATCCTACGAGCAGTACTTC.

This clonotype appeared a few times. This may be a read error: a much more frequent sequence differs by one nucleotide. The rearrangement joins TRBV5-1 to TRBJ1-1, with D perhaps matching TRBD1 (5 bases). The germline V gene encodes CDR1 SGHRS and CDR2 YFSETQ. The CDR3 consists of 15 residues. The CDR3 sequence is CASKVWGGMNTGAFF. The CDR3 DNA follows: TGCGCCAGCAAAGTGTGGGGGGGGATGAACACTGGAGCTTTCTTT.

This clonotype was counted at least ten times. The genes are TRBV12-3 or TRBV12-4 and TRBJ1-5; D unresolved. The CDR3 has 12 residues. The ends were cut back, 3 bases at V and 7 bases at J, with 7 bases in the middle. The CDR3 DNA sequence: TGTGCCAGCAGTTTTGGTGTCCAGCCCCAGCATTTT. Protein: CASSFGVQPQHF.

This clonotype was recorded at least ten times. The chain couples TRBV12-3 or TRBV12-4 to TRBJ2-4, with 13 bases identical to TRBD2. V gave up 5 bases and J gave up 6 bases; unmatched junction bases: 7. CDR3 length: 16 amino acids. DNA of the CDR3: TGTGCCAGCAGTCGGACAACTAGCGGGAGGGCAAACATTCAGTACTTC. Its protein product is CASSRTTSGRANIQYF.

This clonotype occurred many times. The CDR3 sequence: CASRRVGAIGDQPQHF. CDR3 bases: TGTGCCAGCAGACGCGTAGGGGCGATTGGAGATCAGCCCCAGCATTTT. This chain joins TRBV12-3 or TRBV12-4 and TRBJ1-5; possible D gene TRBD1, 5 bases. The CDR3 extends over 16 amino acids. Trimming pared 6 bases from V and 5 bases from J, leaving 20 bases between.

This clonotype appeared many times. The chain recombines TRBV6-1 with TRBJ2-5, with a tentative D call TRBD1 (6 bases). V lost 2 bases to trimming and J lost 5 bases, with 21 bases between them. CDR1 and CDR2 from the germline V gene are MNHNS and SASEGT. The CDR3 length is 17 residues. The CDR3, as DNA: TGTGCCAGCAGTGAACTAGGGCTGGGCAGGGGTATGGAGACCCAGTACTTC. Amino acids: CASSELGLGRGMETQYF.

The sample holds one count of this clonotype. This sequence may be a read error, since a much larger clone differs from it by one base. Here the CDR3 reads CASSQLGYGYTF. CDR3 coding DNA: TGTGCCAGCAGCCAATTGGGCTATGGCTACACCTTC. The genes are TRBV12-3 or TRBV12-4 and TRBJ1-2; D is uncertain. The CDR3 sequence is 12 residues long. Trimming shortened V by 6 bases and J by 4 bases, and 9 bases separated the two germline ends.

The chain has TRBV15 and TRBJ2-7, with a possible D match to TRBD1 (6 bases). Germline CDR1 is LNHNV and CDR2 is YYDKDF (reference sequence). The CDR3 sequence is 15 residues long. The V gene lost 7 bases and the J gene lost 5 bases, with 21 bases spanning the gap. CDR3 DNA: TGTGCCACCACCAGCAGGGGAAGTCATGGAAACGAGCAGTACTTC. It encodes CATTSRGSHGNEQYF.

The rearrangement uses TRBV6-1 and TRBJ2-7; 14 bases are a match to TRBD2. CDR3 size: 14 residues. J was trimmed by 12 bases and V by 2 bases; bases with no gene match: 6. Germline V gene sequence: CDR1 MNHNS, CDR2 SASEGT. This CDR3 is CASSERGTSGRWYF. Written as DNA, the CDR3 is TGTGCCAGCAGTGAACGGGGGACTAGCGGGAGATGGTACTTC.

This clonotype showed up many times. This chain connects TRBV6-5 to TRBJ2-7; D ambiguous. CDR1 and CDR2 from the germline V gene are MNHEY and SVGAGI. The CDR3 has 12 amino acids. Deletions cut 3 bases from V and 3 bases from J, with 6 bases between. The CDR3 DNA follows: TGTGCCAGCAGTTATTTCGTCTACGAGCAGTACTTC. It yields the protein CASSYFVYEQYF.

The chain employs TRBV2 and TRBJ2-5; D unresolved. The V end was cut by 3 bases, the J end by 1 base, with 15 bases between. Germline CDR1 and CDR2: SNHLY and FYNNEI. The CDR3 runs 16 residues. CDR3 sequence (DNA): TGTGCCAGCAGTGATCAGGTCCGCCACTTCCAAGAGACCCAGTACTTC. Protein product: CASSDQVRHFQETQYF.